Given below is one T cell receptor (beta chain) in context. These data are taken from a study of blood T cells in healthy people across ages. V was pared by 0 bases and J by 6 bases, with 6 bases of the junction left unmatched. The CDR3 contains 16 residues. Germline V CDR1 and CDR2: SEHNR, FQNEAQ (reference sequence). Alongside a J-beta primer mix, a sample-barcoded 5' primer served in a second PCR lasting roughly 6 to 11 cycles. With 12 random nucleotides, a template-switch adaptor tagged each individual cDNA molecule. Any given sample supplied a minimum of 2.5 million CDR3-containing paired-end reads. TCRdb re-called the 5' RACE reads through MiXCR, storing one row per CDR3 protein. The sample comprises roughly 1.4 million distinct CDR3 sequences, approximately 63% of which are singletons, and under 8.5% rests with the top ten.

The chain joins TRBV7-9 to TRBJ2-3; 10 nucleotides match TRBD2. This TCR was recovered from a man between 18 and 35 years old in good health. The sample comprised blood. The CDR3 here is CASSLASSGSSDTQYF. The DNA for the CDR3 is TGTGCCAGCAGCTTAGCTTCTAGCGGGAGTTCGGATACGCAGTATTTT.